A single sample is the source of the 17 T cell receptor beta chains below, sequenced in a study of T cells after posttransplantation cyclophosphamide. Using immunoSEQ multiplex PCR, the repertoire was profiled, and TCRdb retains in-frame clones only, with some absent. The profile covers roughly 7,700 clones, none occurring a single time. Cyclophosphamide on days +3 and +4 followed busulfan-fludarabine conditioning and a marrow graft. Sequences were derived from PBMCs, sampled 94 days after allogeneic stem cell transplant with posttransplant cyclophosphamide. These TCRs come from a female patient in her 60s who received an allogeneic stem cell transplant from an unrelated donor, was CMV-positive, and had acute GVHD only. Among the T cells, some may be from the graft donor.

In this sample, this clone turned up a few times. The genes are TRBV24-1 and TRBJ2-5; the D gene is possibly TRBD2 (6 bases). The CDR3 contains 14 residues. V lost 3 bases, J lost 4 bases, and 11 bases lay in between. Germline V CDR1 and CDR2: KGHDR, SFDVKD. CDR3 bases: TGTGCCACCAGTGATGGGGGACTTTTAGAGACCCAGTACTTC. Amino acids: CATSDGGLLETQYF.

DNA for the CDR3: TGTGCCTGGGTTTCCATGGACAGTCCGGGTGGCTACACCTTC. Its translation: CAWVSMDSPGGYTF. The rearrangement uses TRBV30 and TRBJ1-2, with D perhaps TRBD1 (6 bases). Per the germline V gene, CDR1 is GTSNPN and CDR2 is SVGIG (reference sequence). CDR3 length: 14 amino acids. The V and J ends lost 5 bases and 7 bases respectively, with 20 bases between them.

J is TRBJ2-5 and V is TRBV19, with 7 bases that match TRBD1. Losses at the gene ends were 9 bases for V and 2 bases for J; bases not matched to a gene: 12. The germline CDR1 and CDR2 sequences are LNHDA and SQIVND (reference sequence). CDR3 length: 15 amino acids. The CDR3 coding sequence is TGTGCCAGCAGCAACAGGGGCGCCCCTCAAGAGACCCAGTACTTC. Translating gives CASSNRGAPQETQYF.

This clone was counted ten times or more. The rearrangement links TRBV12-3 or TRBV12-4 to TRBJ1-1; the D gene is possibly TRBD1 (6 bases). V was trimmed by 5 bases and J by 5 bases, leaving 15 bases between them. The CDR3 has 14 amino acids. Written as DNA, the CDR3 is TGTGCCAGCAGTCGGGGGGGCTTGGAGACTGAAGCTTTCTTT. Protein sequence: CASSRGGLETEAFF.

The CDR3 region is CAWSSGTGGALNTEAFF. Here the CDR3 DNA reads TGTGCCTGGAGTTCAGGGACAGGGGGCGCCTTGAACACTGAAGCTTTCTTT. This sequence joins TRBV30 and TRBJ1-1; 12 bases map to TRBD1. The CDR3 runs to 17 residues. Trimming cost V 2 bases and J 0 bases; bases outside gene matches: 7. Per germline, CDR1 GTSNPN and CDR2 SVGIG (reference sequence).

The chain links TRBV9 to TRBJ2-7; the match to TRBD1 covers 7 bases. V was pared by 3 bases and J by 3 bases, with 6 bases of the junction left unmatched. Germline-derived CDR1 and CDR2 are SGDLS and YYNGEE. This CDR3 is built from 14 residues. CDR3 loop: CASSATGTYYEQYF. The DNA for the CDR3 is TGTGCCAGCAGCGCGACAGGGACCTACTACGAGCAGTACTTC.

This clone was counted many times. The rearrangement uses TRBV6-5 and TRBJ2-1, with 13 bases fitting TRBD2. V gave up 4 bases and J gave up 7 bases; unmatched junction bases: 7. This CDR3 has 16 amino acids. The germline CDR1 and CDR2 sequences are MNHEY and SVGAGI. For the CDR3, the DNA is TGTGCCAGCAGTTCCCCTCGGACTAGCGGGAGTAATGAGCAGTTCTTC. Translation gives CASSSPRTSGSNEQFF.

Ten or more counts support this clone. V and J are TRBV2 and TRBJ2-7, with D perhaps TRBD2 (7 bases). In germline, CDR1 is SNHLY, CDR2 FYNNEI. V was shortened by 4 bases and J by 7 bases, with 11 bases between the two germline ends. The CDR3 has 12 residues. The CDR3 sequence is CASSAEGGEQYF. CDR3 nucleotide sequence: TGTGCCAGCAGTGCGGAGGGGGGGGAGCAGTACTTC.

This clone has only a few counts. The J gene is TRBJ1-2, the V gene TRBV20-1; D is unresolved. CDR1 and CDR2 (germline): DFQATT, SNEGSKA (reference sequence). This CDR3 region has 9 residues. The V and J ends lost 5 bases and 8 bases respectively, with 6 bases between them. CDR3 bases: TGCAGTGCTGGTCAGGGCTACACCTTC. This gives the protein CSAGQGYTF.

In its sample, this clone was seen many times. This chain connects TRBV6-1 to TRBJ1-1; no reliable D call. V lost 0 bases and J lost 4, with 9 bases in between. Germline CDR1 reads MNHNS; CDR2 reads SASEGT. CDR3 size: 14 residues. The CDR3 nucleotides read TGTGCCAGCAGTGAAGCAGGTGAGGGCACTGAAGCTTTCTTT. Translating gives CASSEAGEGTEAFF.

This clone occurred many times. The chain combines TRBV6-1 with TRBJ2-7, with 9 bases lining up with TRBD1. The V gene end was trimmed by 1 base and the J gene end by 7 bases; junction bases not matched to a gene: 8. There are 15 residues in the CDR3. In germline, CDR1 is MNHNS, CDR2 SASEGT. CDR3 region: CASSEGPGQGREQYF. The DNA of the CDR3 is TGTGCCAGCAGTGAAGGACCGGGACAGGGTAGGGAGCAGTACTTC.

This clone has a handful of counts. The chain couples TRBV7-2 to TRBJ2-5; TRBD2 matches at 12 bases. Germline V CDR1 and CDR2: SGHTA, FQGNSA. V lost 2 bases, J lost 0 bases, and 7 bases stayed unmatched. The CDR3 consists of 18 residues. The chain's CDR3 is CASSLSGLAGRNQETQYF. In DNA form, the CDR3 reads TGTGCCAGCAGCTTATCCGGACTAGCGGGGAGAAACCAAGAGACCCAGTACTTC.

This clone was picked up many times. V is TRBV27 and J is TRBJ1-1; no definite D call. Germline CDR1 reads MNHEY; CDR2 reads SMNVEV (reference sequence). The CDR3 has 16 amino acids. The V end was cut by 5 bases, the J end by 6 bases, with 22 bases between. CDR3 protein: CASSVTVPRIDAEAFF. CDR3 bases: TGTGCCAGCAGTGTTACAGTTCCGAGGATTGACGCTGAAGCTTTCTTT.

This clone was recorded at least ten times. The chain recombines TRBV2 with TRBJ1-3, with TRBD1 as a possible D gene (5 bases). CDR1 and CDR2 from the germline V gene are SNHLY and FYNNEI. Deletions cut 7 bases from V and 2 bases from J, with 18 bases between. CDR3 length: 16 amino acids. Written as DNA, the CDR3 is TGTGCCAGCACGGGACTCATAAAGGGTACTGGAAACACCATATATTTT. It encodes CASTGLIKGTGNTIYF. The whole variable domain, filled in from reference TRBV2 and TRBJ1-3, reads EPEVTQTPSHQVTQMGQEVILRCVPISNHLYFYWYRQILGQKVEFLVSFYNNEISEKSEIFDDQFSVERPDGSNFTLKIRSTKLEDSAMYFCASTGLIKGTGNTIYFGEGSWLTVV.

This clone was counted ten times or more. The chain recombines TRBV5-4 with TRBJ2-7; unclear D gene. Trimming pared 0 bases from V and 3 bases from J, leaving 10 bases between. The germline V gene has CDR1 SGHNT and CDR2 YYREEE (reference sequence). There are 14 residues in the CDR3. Written as DNA, the CDR3 is TGTGCCAGCAGCTTGGGCCAGGTCAACTACGAGCAGTACTTC. It specifies CASSLGQVNYEQYF.

V is TRBV6-2 or TRBV6-3 and J is TRBJ1-5; possibly TRBD1 for D (5 bases). V lost 4 bases and J 5 bases, leaving 18 bases between the germline ends. This CDR3 contains 16 residues. CDR1 MNHEY and CDR2 SVGEGT come from the germline V gene. CDR3 amino acids: CASSSYTGPPDQPQHF. The CDR3 region has the DNA TGTGCCAGCAGTTCTTATACAGGTCCCCCCGATCAGCCCCAGCATTTT.

At least ten counts were recorded for this clone. Other DNA sequences of this sample code for an identical CDR3. V and J are TRBV12-3 or TRBV12-4 and TRBJ1-4, with TRBD1 matching over 7 bases. The CDR3 is made up of 14 amino acids. V shed 3 bases, J shed 7 bases, and the junction held 5 bases outside the gene matches. DNA of the CDR3: TGTGCCAGCAGTTTGTACAGGGGCGTTGAAAAACTGTTTTTT. Residues: CASSLYRGVEKLFF.